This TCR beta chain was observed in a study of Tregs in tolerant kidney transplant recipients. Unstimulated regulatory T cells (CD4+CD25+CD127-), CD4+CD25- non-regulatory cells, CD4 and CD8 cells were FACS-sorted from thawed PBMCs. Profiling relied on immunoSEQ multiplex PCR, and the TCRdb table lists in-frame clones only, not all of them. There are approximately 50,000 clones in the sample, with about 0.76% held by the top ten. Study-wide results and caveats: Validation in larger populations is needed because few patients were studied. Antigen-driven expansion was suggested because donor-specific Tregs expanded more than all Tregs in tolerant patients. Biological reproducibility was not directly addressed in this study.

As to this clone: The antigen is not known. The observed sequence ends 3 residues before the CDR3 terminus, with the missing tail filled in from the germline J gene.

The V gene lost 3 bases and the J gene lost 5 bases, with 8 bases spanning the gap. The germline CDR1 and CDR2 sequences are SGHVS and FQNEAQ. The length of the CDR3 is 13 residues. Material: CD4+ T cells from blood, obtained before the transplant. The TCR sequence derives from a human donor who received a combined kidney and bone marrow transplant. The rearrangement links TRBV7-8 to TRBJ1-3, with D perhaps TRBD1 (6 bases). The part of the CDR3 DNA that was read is TGTGCCAGCAGCTTGGACAGCCGAAACACC. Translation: CASSLDSRNT. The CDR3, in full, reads CASSLDSRNTIYF.